Below, 18 T cell receptor beta chains from the same sample are listed, as sequenced in a study of Ad26.COV2.S vaccination and SARS-CoV-2 variants. Sample treatment: around 19 received Ad26.COV2.S at low or high dose, single or two shots; roughly five received placebo; per-sample allocation not given. Samples came from day 63 after the first vaccine or placebo injection. The protocol was immunoSEQ multiplex PCR, while the TCRdb copy is restricted to in-frame clones and leaves out a portion. The table lists approximately 340,000 clones, around 83% of them singletons. Material: peripheral blood, obtained in a trial of Ad26.COV2.S vaccine versus placebo. The receptors derive from a person aged 18-60 years who received the Ad26.COV2.S COVID-19 vaccine or a placebo.

This chain connects TRBV5-1 to TRBJ1-4; possible D gene TRBD1, 6 bases. The V end lost 4 bases, the J end lost 8 bases, and 12 bases lay between the germline ends. Germline-derived CDR1 and CDR2 are SGHRS and YFSETQ. CDR3 length: 13 amino acids. The CDR3, as DNA: TGCGCCAGCAGCCCACTACAGGGCGAAAAACTGTTTTTT. Its translation: CASSPLQGEKLFF.

Notes on this clone: Relative to the germline gene, one junction end is altered; a read error may explain this. This rearrangement joins TRBV7-7 to TRBJ2-3, with 8 nucleotides matching TRBD2. Germline V gene sequence: CDR1 SSHAT, CDR2 FNYEAQ (reference sequence). CDR3 length: 17 amino acids. The CDR3 is CASSLDRGGPGTDTQYF. The CDR3 DNA reads as TGTGCTAGCAGCTTAGATCGGGGGGGCCCGGGCACAGATACGCAGTATTTT.

The V call is TRBV6-5, the J call TRBJ2-5, with 7 bases identical to TRBD2. CDR3 length: 14 amino acids. The trim removed 2 bases at V and 5 bases at J, leaving 5 bases unmatched. Germline V gives CDR1 MNHEY, CDR2 SVGAGI. The chain's CDR3 is CASSYRLAGETQYF. The CDR3, as DNA: TGTGCCAGCAGTTACCGACTAGCCGGGGAGACCCAGTACTTC.

This clone appeared once. J is TRBJ1-4 and V is TRBV19; a weak D match, TRBD1 (5 bases). In germline, CDR1 is LNHDA, CDR2 SQIVND (reference sequence). The CDR3 loop spans 15 amino acids. The V end lost 3 bases, the J end lost 4 bases, and 12 bases lay between the germline ends. CDR3 nucleotides: TGTGCCAGTAGTATTGGGCAGGGTAATAATGAAAAACTGTTTTTT. It encodes CASSIGQGNNEKLFF.

The chain recombines TRBV19 with TRBJ2-3; no clear D gene. The CDR3 runs to 11 residues. Trimming removed 5 bases at V and 7 bases at J, with 7 bases between. Germline CDR1 reads LNHDA; CDR2 reads SQIVND (reference sequence). The CDR3 loop reads CASSLSYTQYF. The CDR3 DNA follows: TGTGCCAGTAGTCTGTCGTATACGCAGTATTTT.

The V gene is TRBV5-1, the J gene TRBJ2-1, with 8 positions matching TRBD2. This CDR3 comprises 15 residues. The trim removed 4 bases at V and 6 bases at J, leaving 9 bases unmatched. The germline V gene has CDR1 SGHRS and CDR2 YFSETQ. CDR3 nucleotide sequence: TGCGCCAGCAGCATCGGGACTAGTCGGCTCAATGAGCAGTTCTTC. Its protein is CASSIGTSRLNEQFF.

In this sample, this clone turned up once. The chain couples TRBV3-1 (or the pseudogene TRBV3-2) to TRBJ1-3; D remains ambiguous. The CDR3 consists of 14 residues. Germline assignment: CDR1 LGHDT and CDR2 YNNKEL (reference sequence). V lost 4 bases, J lost 4 bases, and 11 bases lay in between. CDR3: CASSLAAGGNTIYF. Written as DNA, the CDR3 is TGTGCCAGCAGCCTTGCAGCGGGGGGAAACACCATATATTTT.

This chain joins TRBV9 and TRBJ2-1; unclear D gene. The CDR3 loop spans 14 amino acids. CDR1 is SGDLS and CDR2 is YYNGEE in the germline V gene. V dropped 0 bases and J dropped 3 bases, with 7 bases sitting between them. CDR3 coding DNA: TGTGCCAGCAGCGTAGATTTGGGCTACAATGAGCAGTTCTTC. As protein: CASSVDLGYNEQFF.

V is TRBV28 and J is TRBJ2-7; D unresolved. The length of the CDR3 is 13 residues. Germline CDR1 MDHEN, CDR2 SYDVKM. Trimming cost V 2 bases and J 2 bases, with 7 bases left between them. In nucleotides, the CDR3 is TGTGCCAGCAGTTTAGGCGCCACCTACGAGCAGTACTTC. This encodes CASSLGATYEQYF.

J is TRBJ2-1 and V is TRBV5-4; 11 bases map to TRBD1. CDR1 is SGHNT and CDR2 is YYREEE in the germline V gene (reference sequence). The CDR3 has 15 amino acids. V lost 0 bases and J lost 7; bases outside the gene matches: 3. CDR3 sequence: CASSLGTGGVNEQFF. As DNA, the CDR3 is TGTGCCAGCAGCTTGGGGACAGGGGGCGTTAATGAGCAGTTCTTC. The entire variable domain, with the rest obtained from reference TRBV5-4 and TRBJ2-1, is as follows: ETGVTQSPTHLIKTRGQQVTLRCSSQSGHNTVSWYQQALGQGPQFIFQYYREEENGRGNFPPRFSGLQFPNYSSELNVNALELDDSALYLCASSLGTGGVNEQFFGPGTRLTVL.

The rearrangement links TRBV30 to TRBJ2-5; D might be TRBD2 (5 bases). Per germline, CDR1 GTSNPN and CDR2 SVGIG (reference sequence). This CDR3 has 12 amino acids. The CDR3 here is CASMDFKETQYF. The CDR3 DNA follows: TGTGCTTCAATGGACTTTAAAGAGACCCAGTACTTC. The full variable domain, with the rest looked up from reference TRBV30 and TRBJ2-5, is SQTIHQWPATLVQPVGSPLSLECTVEGTSNPNLYWYRQAAGRGLQLLFYSVGIGQISSEVPQNLSASRPQDRQFILSSKKLLLSDSGFYLCASMDFKETQYFGPGTRLLVL.

Points on this clone: The same CDR3 arises from other DNA sequences in this sample as well. This rearrangement joins TRBV28 to TRBJ1-2, with D perhaps matching TRBD1 (6 bases). Trimming pared 3 bases from V and 4 bases from J, leaving 9 bases between. The CDR3 has 13 amino acids. Germline CDR1 is MDHEN and CDR2 is SYDVKM. This CDR3 reads CASSFGDIYGYTF. Written as DNA, the CDR3 is TGTGCCAGCAGTTTTGGGGACATCTATGGCTACACCTTC.

This clone was found once. The chain's CDR3 is CASSLVVWAKTYEQYF. Written as DNA, the CDR3 is TGTGCCAGCAGCTTGGTTGTGTGGGCCAAAACCTACGAGCAGTACTTC. The rearrangement joins TRBV7-9 to TRBJ2-7; D is undetermined. The CDR3 is made up of 16 amino acids. Germline V lookup: CDR1 SEHNR, CDR2 FQNEAQ (reference sequence). V gave up 3 bases and J gave up 2 bases, with 17 bases separating them.

V usage is TRBV6-5 and J usage is TRBJ2-3; the D is unclear. There are 12 residues in the CDR3. The germline V gene has CDR1 MNHEY and CDR2 SVGAGI. Trimming took off 6 bases at V and 2 bases at J, with 6 bases between the two ends. CDR3 DNA sequence: TGTGCCAGCAGAATAGACACAGATACGCAGTATTTT. Protein sequence: CASRIDTDTQYF.

This clone was detected only a few times. CDR3 bases: TGCGCCAGCAGCCACCCCTATGACCCTGACAGGGGTTATGGCTACACCTTC. Amino acid sequence: CASSHPYDPDRGYGYTF. This sequence joins TRBV4-1 and TRBJ1-2; 8 bases agree with TRBD1. The CDR3 is 17 residues long. The V gene's germline CDR1 is MGHRA and CDR2 YSYEKL. V lost 3 bases, J lost 5 bases, and 14 bases stayed unmatched.

The chain couples TRBV5-4 to TRBJ1-6, with D perhaps matching TRBD1 (6 bases). This CDR3 has 15 residues. V shed 5 bases and J shed 8 bases, with 17 bases lying between them. From germline, CDR1 is SGHNT and CDR2 YYREEE (reference sequence). CDR3 sequence (DNA): TGTGCCAGCAGTCGTGACAGGTCTGCGGATTCACCCCTCCACTTT. It codes for CASSRDRSADSPLHF.

The genes are TRBV3-1 (or the pseudogene TRBV3-2) and TRBJ2-5; maybe TRBD2 (5 bases). CDR3 length equals 17 residues. With 0 bases removed from V and 0 bases from J, the gap between germline ends came to 14 bases. Per germline, CDR1 LGHDT and CDR2 YNNKEL (reference sequence). The CDR3 DNA reads as TGTGCCAGCAGCCAAGACTGGAGGATTGAATACCAAGAGACCCAGTACTTC. The encoded protein is CASSQDWRIEYQETQYF.

V and J are TRBV3-1 (or the pseudogene TRBV3-2) and TRBJ1-1; no firm D call. The CDR3 contains 14 residues. The V end was cut by 3 bases, the J end by 1 base, with 9 bases between. The germline CDR1 and CDR2 sequences are LGHDT and YNNKEL (reference sequence). The CDR3 nucleotides read TGTGCCAGCAGCCAGGGTAGCGGGAACACTGAAGCTTTCTTT. Amino acid sequence: CASSQGSGNTEAFF.